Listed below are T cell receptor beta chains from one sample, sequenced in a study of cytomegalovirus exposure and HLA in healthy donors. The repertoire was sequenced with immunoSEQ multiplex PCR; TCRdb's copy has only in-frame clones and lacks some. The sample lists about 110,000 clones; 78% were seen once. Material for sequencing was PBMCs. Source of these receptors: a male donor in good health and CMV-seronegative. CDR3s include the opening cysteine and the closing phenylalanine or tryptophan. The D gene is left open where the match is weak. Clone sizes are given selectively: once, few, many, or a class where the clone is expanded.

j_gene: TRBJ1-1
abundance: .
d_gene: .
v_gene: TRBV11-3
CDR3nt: TGTGCCAGCAGCCAAAACGGGTTTTCTGAAGCTTTCTTT
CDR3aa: CASSQNGFSEAFF

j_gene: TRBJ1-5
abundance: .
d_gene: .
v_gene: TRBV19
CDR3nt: TGTGCCAGTTCCCAGGGGAGCAATCAGCCCCAGCATTTT
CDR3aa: CASSQGSNQPQHF

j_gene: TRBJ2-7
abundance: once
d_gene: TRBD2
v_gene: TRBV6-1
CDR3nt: TGTGCCAGCAGTGATGGTTCTTGGCGGGAGGCCTACGAGCAGTACTTC
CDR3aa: CASSDGSWREAYEQYF

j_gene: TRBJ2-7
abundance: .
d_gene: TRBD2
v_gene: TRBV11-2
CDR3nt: TGTGCCAGCAGCTTCACCGACAGCGGGGGCAGATCCTACGAGCAGTACTTC
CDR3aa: CASSFTDSGGRSYEQYF

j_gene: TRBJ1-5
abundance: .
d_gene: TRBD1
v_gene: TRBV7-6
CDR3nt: TGTGCCAGCAGCTTAGGACAGGGGGCCTATCAGCCCCAGCATTTT
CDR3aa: CASSLGQGAYQPQHF

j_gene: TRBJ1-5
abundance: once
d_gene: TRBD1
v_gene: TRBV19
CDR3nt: TGTGCCAGTAGTCAGCTCGGACAGGGGTATAGCAATCAGCCCCAGCATTTT
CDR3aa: CASSQLGQGYSNQPQHF

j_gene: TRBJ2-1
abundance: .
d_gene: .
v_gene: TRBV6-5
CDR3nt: TGTGCCAGCAGTTCGTTAATCTACAATGAGCAGTTCTTC
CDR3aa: CASSSLIYNEQFF

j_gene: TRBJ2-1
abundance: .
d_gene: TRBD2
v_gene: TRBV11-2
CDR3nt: TGTGCCAGCAGCTTAGGCGGGGGCTCCTACAATGAGCAGTTCTTC
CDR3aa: CASSLGGGSYNEQFF

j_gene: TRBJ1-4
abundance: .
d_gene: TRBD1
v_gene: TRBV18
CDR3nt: TGTGCCAGTAGGACAGGGTGGATGAATAATGAAAAACTGTTTTTT
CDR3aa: CASRTGWMNNEKLFF

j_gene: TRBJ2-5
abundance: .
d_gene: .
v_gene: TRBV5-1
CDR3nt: TGCGCCAGCAGCTTGTCGTGGGGCCGTGTTCAGTACTTC
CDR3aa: CASSLSWGRVQYF

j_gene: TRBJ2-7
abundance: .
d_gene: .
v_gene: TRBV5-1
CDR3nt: TGCACCAGCAGCTTGGCAGTAAGTGGTTCGGGGCGGGGCGAGCAGTACTTC
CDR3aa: CTSSLAVSGSGRGEQYF

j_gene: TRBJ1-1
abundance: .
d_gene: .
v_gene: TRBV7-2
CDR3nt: TGTGCCAGCAGCCTCTCTCAGGTGGGCGAAGCTTTCTTT
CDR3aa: CASSLSQVGEAFF

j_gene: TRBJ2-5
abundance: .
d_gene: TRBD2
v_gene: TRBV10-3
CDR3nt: TGTGCCATCAGCCCGGGAGGCGATCAAGAGACCCAGTACTTC
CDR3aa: CAISPGGDQETQYF

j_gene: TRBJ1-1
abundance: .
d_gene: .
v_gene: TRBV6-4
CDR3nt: TGTGCCAGCAGTGAGGTCGGCTACGGGGGGACTGAAGCTTTCTTT
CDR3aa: CASSEVGYGGTEAFF

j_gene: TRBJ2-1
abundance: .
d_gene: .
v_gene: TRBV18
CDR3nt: TGTGCCAGCTCACCTTTAACAGGGTTTGAGAATGAGCAGTTCTTC
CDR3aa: CASSPLTGFENEQFF

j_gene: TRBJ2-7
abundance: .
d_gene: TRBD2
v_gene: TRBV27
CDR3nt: TGTGCCAGCAGCTTCCGCGGGGGCTACGAGCAGTACTTC
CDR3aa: CASSFRGGYEQYF

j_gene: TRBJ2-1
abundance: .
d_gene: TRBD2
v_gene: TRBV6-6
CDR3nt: TGTGCCAGCAGGGGGGGGAGGGCCTATGAGCAGTTCTTC
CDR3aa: CASRGGRAYEQFF

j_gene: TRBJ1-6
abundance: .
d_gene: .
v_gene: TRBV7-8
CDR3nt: TGTGCCAGCAGCTTGGGGGCAAGGAGGAATTCACCCCTCCACTTT
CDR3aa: CASSLGARRNSPLHF

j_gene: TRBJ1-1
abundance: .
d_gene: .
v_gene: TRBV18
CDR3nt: TGTGCCAGCTCACCGGGCCTGGGCTTAGGGGACACTGAAGCTTTCTTT
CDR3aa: CASSPGLGLGDTEAFF

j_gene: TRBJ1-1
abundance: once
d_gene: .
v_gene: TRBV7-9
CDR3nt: TGTGCCAGCAGCTTAGTGACAGCTAACACTGAAGCTTTCTTT
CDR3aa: CASSLVTANTEAFF

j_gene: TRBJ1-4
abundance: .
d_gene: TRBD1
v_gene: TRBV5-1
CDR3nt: TGCGCCAGCAGCTTGACAGGGGGTGGGAGTGAAAAACTGTTTTTT
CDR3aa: CASSLTGGGSEKLFF

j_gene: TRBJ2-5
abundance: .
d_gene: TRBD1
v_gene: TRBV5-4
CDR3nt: TGTGCCAGCAGCTTTAAGGGGGCCGGAGAGACCCAGTACTTC
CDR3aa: CASSFKGAGETQYF

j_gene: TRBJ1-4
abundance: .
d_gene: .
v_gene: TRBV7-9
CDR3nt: TGTGCCAGCAGCAAGCACGGGGTAACTAATGAAAAACTGTTTTTT
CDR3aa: CASSKHGVTNEKLFF

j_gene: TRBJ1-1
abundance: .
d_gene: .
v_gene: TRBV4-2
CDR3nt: TGTGCCAGCAGCACTCGGACTTCCCAAGTCACTGAAGCTTTCTTT
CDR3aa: CASSTRTSQVTEAFF

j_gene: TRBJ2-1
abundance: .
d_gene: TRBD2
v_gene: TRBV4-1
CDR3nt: TGCGCCAGCAGCCAAGATGAGAGGGAGGGAGCCTTCCGCGAGCAGTTCTTC
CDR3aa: CASSQDEREGAFREQFF